This entry concerns a single T cell receptor beta chain. Amplification of TCR beta CDR3 regions used RNA as the template. A set of HTBI primers served as the primers for a first-round RT-PCR of the TCR CDR3. TCRdb re-called the multiplex PCR reads with MiXCR, one entry per CDR3 protein. This table has about 840,000 distinct CDR3 sequences, over 35% appearing once. The entry originates in a study of T cells in Graves' hyperthyroidism and ophthalmopathy. CDR1 is SGHVS, CDR2 FQNEAQ, per germline. V lost 6 bases to trimming and J lost 4 bases, with 13 bases between them. The CDR3 totals 13 residues. What was sequenced was blood. The genes are TRBV7-8 and TRBJ2-7, with D uncertain. This sequence was found in a man aged 18 to 35 with Graves' hyperthyroidism. CDR3 bases: TGTGCCAGCAGTCCCACGACATCTTACGAGCAGTACTTC. It translates to CASSPTTSYEQYF.